This TCR beta chain was identified in a study of T-cell reconstitution after alpha-beta-depleted transplantation in children. V was cut by 2 bases and J by 5 bases, with 18 bases left in between. The CDR3 consists of 17 residues. Germline CDR1 MNHEY, CDR2 SVGEGT. The library targeted TCRbeta and was prepared with unique molecular identifiers. TCRdb reanalysed the PCR reads using MiXCR and keeps one entry per CDR3 protein. Of 29,000 or so distinct CDR3 sequences listed, over 5% are singletons. This clonotype was recorded at least ten times. The source of this sequence is a male patient between 10 and 17 years old who had a stem cell transplant for acute myeloid leukemia, so the T cells may come from the graft donor. The rearrangement uses TRBV6-2 or TRBV6-3 and TRBJ2-2; weak D call: TRBD1 (5 bases). Source: PBMCs, mostly from graft donor cells, taken 180 days after TCRalphabeta/CD19-depleted stem cell transplant. The CDR3 nucleotides are TGTGCCAGCAGTTACCCAACTACAGGTGGTAGGACCGGGGAGCTGTTTTTT. Residues: CASSYPTTGGRTGELFF.